One and the same sample provided the 32 T cell receptor beta chains below, sequenced in a study of blood T cell repertoires in COVID-19 (dated by TCRdb to 2020 to 2021). Library preparation used the immunoSEQ multiplex PCR assay. TCRdb carries this immuneACCESS record with in-frame sequences only. Its versions omit some clonotypes, under half of them owing to an unresolved V gene in the studies checked, with the rest unexplained. The sample profile shows about 250,000 clones; about 86% of them were found once. The top ten constitute 8.5% to 10% of the sample. The sequenced sample consisted of peripheral blood. The receptors stem from a man in his forties with active or convalescent COVID-19.

This clone occurred a few times. V gene TRBV7-2 combines with J gene TRBJ2-3, with 14 bases matching TRBD2. Germline-derived CDR1 and CDR2 are SGHTA and FQGNSA. The length of the CDR3 is 17 residues. The V gene end was trimmed by 5 bases and the J gene end by 5 bases; junction bases not matched to a gene: 9. As DNA, the CDR3 is TGTGCCAGCAGCCTCCGACTAGCGGGGGGGCTCCTAGATACGCAGTATTTT. It codes for CASSLRLAGGLLDTQYF.

V usage is TRBV10-3 and J usage is TRBJ2-7, with 12 nucleotides matching TRBD2. Germline values: CDR1 ENHRY, CDR2 SYGVKD. J was trimmed by 0 bases and V by 6 bases; bases with no gene match: 6. CDR3 size: 16 residues. CDR3 amino acids: CAISQGLAGTSYEQYF. The CDR3 DNA is TGTGCCATCAGCCAAGGACTAGCGGGGACCTCCTACGAGCAGTACTTC.

The V and J genes are TRBV19 and TRBJ2-7; 11 bases match TRBD2. The CDR3 covers 16 residues. Trimming took 3 bases from V and 2 from J; bases not matched to a gene: 6. The germline V gene has CDR1 LNHDA and CDR2 SQIVND (reference sequence). This CDR3 is CASSMIQTSGTYEQYF. DNA of the CDR3: TGTGCCAGTAGTATGATACAGACTAGCGGGACCTACGAGCAGTACTTC.

The rearrangement uses TRBV18 and TRBJ1-2, with 7 bases fitting TRBD1. V was pared by 3 bases and J by 4 bases, with 8 bases of the junction left unmatched. Germline V gene lookup returns CDR1 KGHSH and CDR2 LQKENI. This CDR3 has 15 residues. The CDR3 spells CASSPRDSRLYGYTF. CDR3 bases: TGTGCCAGCTCACCTCGGGACAGTAGACTCTATGGCTACACCTTC.

This chain connects TRBV6-6 to TRBJ1-5; D might be TRBD1 (6 bases). Germline assignment: CDR1 MNHNY and CDR2 SVGAGI (reference sequence). Trimming pared 7 bases from V and 2 bases from J, leaving 15 bases between. The CDR3 length is 15 residues. CDR3: CASIDGGGGNQPQHF. The CDR3 nucleotides are TGTGCCAGCATCGACGGGGGGGGCGGCAATCAGCCCCAGCATTTT.

The gene calls are TRBV4-1 and TRBJ2-7; D may be TRBD2 (6 bases). V was trimmed by 0 bases and J by 4 bases, leaving 10 bases between them. Germline-derived CDR1 and CDR2 are MGHRA and YSYEKL. The CDR3 is made up of 14 amino acids. The CDR3: CASSQELEGYEQYF. The DNA of the CDR3 is TGCGCCAGCAGCCAAGAGTTGGAGGGTTACGAGCAGTACTTC.

This clone occurred a few times. The V gene is TRBV27, the J gene TRBJ2-7, with 7 bases matching TRBD2. V was pared by 4 bases and J by 0 bases, with 9 bases of the junction left unmatched. CDR1 and CDR2 (germline): MNHEY, SMNVEV (reference sequence). The CDR3 is 16 amino acids. CDR3 bases: TGTGCCAGCAGTTCCCCCGGCGGGGGTAGCTCCTACGAGCAGTACTTC. Translation gives CASSSPGGGSSYEQYF.

The chain recombines TRBV5-1 with TRBJ1-1, with D uncertain. CDR3 size: 16 residues. Germline CDR1 SGHRS, CDR2 YFSETQ. V lost 3 bases and J lost 6, with 21 bases in between. The CDR3 region is CASSSSLPTGSPEAFF. The DNA of the CDR3 is TGCGCCAGCAGCTCCTCCTTACCGACCGGGAGCCCTGAAGCTTTCTTT.

This clone appeared once. The V gene is TRBV27, the J gene TRBJ1-1, with D perhaps TRBD1 (6 bases). V was clipped by 4 bases and J by 7 bases, with 13 bases between them. Germline CDR1 reads MNHEY; CDR2 reads SMNVEV (reference sequence). This CDR3 spans 13 amino acids. CDR3 sequence: CASSSADRIEAFF. DNA for the CDR3: TGTGCCAGCAGTTCGGCCGACAGGATTGAAGCTTTCTTT.

The rearrangement uses TRBV19 and TRBJ2-2; weak D call: TRBD1 (6 bases). Per the germline V gene, CDR1 is LNHDA and CDR2 is SQIVND (reference sequence). Trimming left V 6 bases short and J 0 bases short, with 17 bases between. CDR3 length: 17 amino acids. The CDR3 here is CASSRTSGTSNTGELFF. The CDR3 nucleotides are TGTGCCAGTAGCCGAACCTCCGGGACATCGAACACCGGGGAGCTGTTTTTT.

The chain employs TRBV6-4 and TRBJ2-2; D is possibly TRBD2 (6 bases). The germline gives CDR1 MRHNA, CDR2 SNTAGT. The CDR3 has 15 residues. Trimming took off 0 bases at V and 4 bases at J, with 9 bases between the two ends. The CDR3 protein is CASSDSYGSTGELFF. The CDR3 bases are TGTGCCAGCAGTGACTCATACGGGAGCACCGGGGAGCTGTTTTTT.

This chain joins TRBV10-3 and TRBJ2-2, with D uncertain. The ends were cut back, 0 bases at V and 7 bases at J, with 9 bases in the middle. This CDR3 spans 14 amino acids. Germline assignment: CDR1 ENHRY and CDR2 SYGVKD. The CDR3 DNA is TGTGCCATCAGTGAGTCGTTAGTTGGCGGGGAGCTGTTTTTT. Protein product: CAISESLVGGELFF.

The V and J genes are TRBV28 and TRBJ1-2; 8 bases are a match to TRBD1. The J segment lost 4 bases and the V segment lost 6 bases, leaving 7 bases of the junction unmatched. The CDR3 runs 14 residues. Per the germline V gene, CDR1 is MDHEN and CDR2 is SYDVKM. The CDR3 DNA is TGTGCCAGCAGCTTTCAGGGGGCCCCCTATGGCTACACCTTC. This sequence encodes CASSFQGAPYGYTF.

This clone came up a few times. This sequence joins TRBV15 and TRBJ1-1, with 9 bases that match TRBD1. The CDR3 runs to 15 residues. V was pared by 3 bases and J by 6 bases, with 8 bases of the junction left unmatched. The germline CDR1 and CDR2 sequences are LNHNV and YYDKDF (reference sequence). DNA of the CDR3: TGTGCCACCAGCAGTCCCGGGACAGGGATACCTGAAGCTTTCTTT. It specifies CATSSPGTGIPEAFF.

This clone was seen a single time. This rearrangement joins TRBV7-8 to TRBJ1-2; D uncertain. Germline V gene data show CDR1 as SGHVS and CDR2 as FQNEAQ. The CDR3 extends over 15 amino acids. V lost 2 bases, J lost 8 bases, and 18 bases lay in between. The CDR3 region has the DNA TGTGCCAGCAGCTTATACGGCGGGCCCCTTAGCGGCTACACCTTC. Translating it yields CASSLYGGPLSGYTF.

The J gene is TRBJ2-2, the V gene TRBV19; TRBD1 might be the D (6 bases). This CDR3 region has 16 residues. The germline V gene encodes CDR1 LNHDA and CDR2 SQIVND (reference sequence). V shed 0 bases and J shed 5 bases, with 13 bases lying between them. The CDR3 protein is CASSIDQGHFTGELFF. As DNA, the CDR3 is TGTGCCAGTAGTATAGACCAGGGACATTTTACCGGGGAGCTGTTTTTT.

J is TRBJ2-2 and V is TRBV5-1, with D tentatively TRBD2 (5 bases). This CDR3 contains 13 residues. Trimming cost V 0 bases and J 11 bases, with 11 bases left between them. Germline CDR1 and CDR2: SGHRS and YFSETQ. Written as DNA, the CDR3 is TGCGCCAGCAGCTTGGCCAGCGGAATAGAGCTGTTTTTT. Its protein is CASSLASGIELFF.

Comments on this clone: A far more abundant clone sits one base away, making this likely a read error. The rearrangement links TRBV2 to TRBJ2-7; 7 bases fit TRBD1. CDR3 length equals 13 residues. The germline V gene encodes CDR1 SNHLY and CDR2 FYNNEI. Germline trimming cut 5 bases from V and 1 base from J; bases unmatched to any gene: 2. The CDR3 sequence: CASSPTGSYEQYF. The CDR3 DNA is TGTGCCAGCAGTCCGACAGGGTCCTACGAGCAGTACTTC. The variable domain in full, completed from reference TRBV2 and TRBJ2-7, reads EPEVTQTPSHQVTQMGQEVILRCVPISNHLYFYWYRQILGQKVEFLVSFYNNEISEKSEIFDDQFSVERPDGSNFTLKIRSTKLEDSAMYFCASSPTGSYEQYFGPGTRLTVT.

The chain recombines TRBV7-2 with TRBJ2-2; 8 bases are a match to TRBD1. The CDR3 is 16 amino acids. The V gene's germline CDR1 is SGHTA and CDR2 FQGNSA. V lost 7 bases to trimming and J lost 6 bases; unmatched junction nucleotides: 13. Here the CDR3 DNA reads TGTGCCAGCACGCTTATGTGGTCAGGGGGCGCCGGGGAGCTGTTTTTT. Translation: CASTLMWSGGAGELFF.

The chain links TRBV27 to TRBJ2-3, with D possibly being TRBD2 (7 bases). V lost 6 bases and J 5 bases, leaving 9 bases between the germline ends. The CDR3 has 12 residues. Germline values: CDR1 MNHEY, CDR2 SMNVEV (reference sequence). This CDR3 is CASRGGGDTQYF. CDR3 in DNA: TGTGCCAGCAGAGGGGGGGGAGATACGCAGTATTTT.

This clone was counted only a few times. The chain couples TRBV12-3 or TRBV12-4 to TRBJ1-1; maybe TRBD1 (5 bases). V dropped 6 bases and J dropped 4 bases, with 12 bases sitting between them. There are 13 residues in the CDR3. In DNA, the CDR3 is TGTGCCAGCAGGGACCCGGGGGGCACTGAAGCTTTCTTT. The encoded protein is CASRDPGGTEAFF.

The chain uses TRBV7-2 and TRBJ2-1; D is possibly TRBD1 (6 bases). The CDR3 is 16 residues long. Germline lookup yields CDR1 SGHTA and CDR2 FQGNSA. V was pared by 4 bases and J by 0 bases, with 13 bases between. This CDR3 reads CASSSGVTSSYNEQFF. The DNA for the CDR3 is TGTGCCAGCAGCTCAGGGGTCACGAGCTCCTACAATGAGCAGTTCTTC.

This chain uses TRBV10-3 with TRBJ1-2; 7 bases are a match to TRBD1. CDR1 and CDR2 (germline): ENHRY, SYGVKD. The CDR3 runs to 13 residues. V shed 3 bases and J 4 bases; nucleotides not matched to a gene: 2. CDR3 bases: TGTGCCATCAGTGAAGGGACAGCCTATGGCTACACCTTC. Translation: CAISEGTAYGYTF.

The chain employs TRBV5-1 and TRBJ1-5; 8 nucleotides line up with TRBD1. The CDR3 is 13 residues long. Germline assignment: CDR1 SGHRS and CDR2 YFSETQ. V dropped 2 bases and J dropped 6; count of bases not matched to a gene: 1. CDR3 region: CASSLGQGQPQHF. CDR3 bases: TGCGCCAGCAGCTTAGGACAGGGTCAGCCCCAGCATTTT. Using reference TRBV5-1 and TRBJ1-5 for the parts outside the CDR3, the full variable domain is KAGVTQTPRYLIKTRGQQVTLSCSPISGHRSVSWYQQTPGQGLQFLFEYFSETQRNKGNFPGRFSGRQFSNSRSEMNVSTLELGDSALYLCASSLGQGQPQHFGDGTRLSIL.

The chain carries TRBV24-1 and TRBJ2-2; D is unclear. Germline assignment: CDR1 KGHDR and CDR2 SFDVKD. The CDR3 consists of 13 residues. Trimming removed 5 bases from V and 4 bases from J, with 7 bases in between. The CDR3 reads CATSVSVTGELFF. CDR3 nucleotide sequence: TGTGCCACCAGTGTTAGTGTCACCGGGGAGCTGTTTTTT.

The rearrangement joins TRBV19 to TRBJ1-2; 9 bases line up with TRBD1. This CDR3 is 16 amino acids long. Unmatched junction bases numbered 15, after V lost 10 bases and J lost 3 bases. Germline-derived CDR1 and CDR2 are LNHDA and SQIVND (reference sequence). CDR3 sequence reads: CATTTGDREPDYGYTF. DNA of the CDR3: TGTGCCACCACCACAGGGGACAGGGAACCAGACTATGGCTACACCTTC. Together with reference TRBV19 and TRBJ1-2, the CDR3 gives the full variable domain: DGGITQSPKYLFRKEGQNVTLSCEQNLNHDAMYWYRQDPGQGLRLIYYSQIVNDFQKGDIAEGYSVSREKKESFPLTVTSAQKNPTAFYLCATTTGDREPDYGYTFGSGTRLTVV.

This sequence joins TRBV20-1 and TRBJ2-1, with 10 bases lining up with TRBD2. With V trimmed by 3 bases and J by 4 bases, 9 bases remained unmatched. Germline CDR1 reads DFQATT; CDR2 reads SNEGSKA (reference sequence). This CDR3 is 16 amino acids long. In DNA, the CDR3 is TGCAGTGCTAGTCTGGCTAGCGGGAGTAGTTACAATGAGCAGTTCTTC. It is translated as CSASLASGSSYNEQFF.

The chain employs TRBV3-1 (or the pseudogene TRBV3-2) and TRBJ2-7; D remains unclear. V lost 4 bases and J 3 bases, leaving 10 bases between the germline ends. The CDR3 has 13 amino acids. Germline-derived CDR1 and CDR2 are LGHDT and YNNKEL (reference sequence). In DNA, the CDR3 is TGTGCCAGCAGCCGACGACTGAACTACGAGCAGTACTTC. It specifies CASSRRLNYEQYF.

The chain links TRBV4-2 to TRBJ1-2; 7 bases are shared with TRBD1. Germline V gene data show CDR1 as LGHNA and CDR2 as YNFKEQ. The CDR3 sequence is 15 residues long. V lost 1 base and J lost 4; bases outside the gene matches: 6. CDR3 DNA sequence: TGTGCCAGCAGCCAAGCCTCGACAGGGAGCTATGGCTACACCTTC. Its translation is CASSQASTGSYGYTF.

This sequence joins TRBV28 and TRBJ2-7; 7 nucleotides line up with TRBD1. The CDR3 is made up of 15 amino acids. V was pared by 4 bases and J by 2 bases, with 8 bases of the junction left unmatched. CDR1 and CDR2 from the germline V gene are MDHEN and SYDVKM. DNA of the CDR3: TGTGCCAGCAGTTCTCGCCAGACAGGGACCTACGAGCAGTACTTC. It specifies CASSSRQTGTYEQYF.

The chain carries TRBV28 and TRBJ2-7; the match to TRBD1 covers 7 bases. Germline values: CDR1 MDHEN, CDR2 SYDVKM. With 6 bases clipped from V and 2 bases from J, the junction kept 7 bases outside the gene matches. The CDR3 is 14 amino acids. The CDR3 coding sequence is TGTGCCAGCAGCAGGACAGGTGGGACCTACGAGCAGTACTTC. As protein: CASSRTGGTYEQYF.

This clone was picked up a small number of times. The chain is built from TRBV5-4 and TRBJ2-1, with TRBD2 identical over 8 bases. This CDR3 contains 14 residues. Looked up from germline, CDR1 is SGHNT and CDR2 is YYREEE (reference sequence). V gave up 3 bases and J gave up 7 bases; unmatched junction bases: 6. The CDR3 DNA sequence: TGTGCCAGCAGCTGGACTAGCCCCACTAATGAGCAGTTCTTC. The encoded protein is CASSWTSPTNEQFF. Looking up the rest from reference TRBV5-4 and TRBJ2-1 gives the full variable domain: ETGVTQSPTHLIKTRGQQVTLRCSSQSGHNTVSWYQQALGQGPQFIFQYYREEENGRGNFPPRFSGLQFPNYSSELNVNALELDDSALYLCASSWTSPTNEQFFGPGTRLTVL.